The T cell receptor (beta chain) under discussion was sequenced for a study of T-cell reconstitution after alpha-beta-depleted transplantation in children. This clonotype was detected many times. TCRbeta library construction was performed incorporating unique molecular identifiers. A single record per CDR3 protein comes from TCRdb applying MiXCR to the PCR reads. The sample lists approximately 400,000 distinct CDR3 sequences, about a tenth occurring once. CDR1 is DFQATT and CDR2 is SNEGSKA in the germline V gene (reference sequence). The CDR3 totals 13 residues. After removal of 5 bases from V and 4 bases from J, the junction contained 5 bases not matched to a gene.

V gene TRBV20-1 combines with J gene TRBJ2-5, with 9 positions matching TRBD1. Here the sequenced sample was PBMCs from the stem cell graft donor, taken from the stem cell graft. This receptor was obtained from a human donor who donated a stem cell graft to a child with acute myeloid leukemia. CDR3 bases: TGCAGTGCTCCTCGGACAGGGGCAGAGACCCAGTACTTC. Translation: CSAPRTGAETQYF.